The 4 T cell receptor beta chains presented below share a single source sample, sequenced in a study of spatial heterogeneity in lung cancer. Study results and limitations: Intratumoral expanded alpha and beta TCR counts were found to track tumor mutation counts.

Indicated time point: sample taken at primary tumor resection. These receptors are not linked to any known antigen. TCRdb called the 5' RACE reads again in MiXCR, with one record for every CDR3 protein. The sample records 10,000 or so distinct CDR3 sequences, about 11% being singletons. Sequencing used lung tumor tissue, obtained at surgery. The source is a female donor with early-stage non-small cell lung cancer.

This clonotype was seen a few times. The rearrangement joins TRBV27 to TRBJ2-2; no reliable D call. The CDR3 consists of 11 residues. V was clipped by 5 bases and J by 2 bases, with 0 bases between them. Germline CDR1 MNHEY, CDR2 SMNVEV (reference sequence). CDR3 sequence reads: CASSNTGELFF. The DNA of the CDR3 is TGTGCCAGCAGTAACACCGGGGAGCTGTTTTTT.

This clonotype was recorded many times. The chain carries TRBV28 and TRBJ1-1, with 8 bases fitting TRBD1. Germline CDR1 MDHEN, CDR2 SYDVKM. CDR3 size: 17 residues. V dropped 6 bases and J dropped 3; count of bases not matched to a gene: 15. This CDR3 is CASRDRTGRTGDTEAFF. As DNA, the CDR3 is TGTGCCAGCAGGGACCGGACAGGGAGGACTGGCGACACTGAAGCTTTCTTT.

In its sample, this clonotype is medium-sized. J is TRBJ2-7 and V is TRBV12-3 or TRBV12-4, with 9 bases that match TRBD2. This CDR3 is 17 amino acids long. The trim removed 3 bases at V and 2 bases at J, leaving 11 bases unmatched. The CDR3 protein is CASSLARLAAYPYEQYF. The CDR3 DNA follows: TGTGCCAGCAGTTTGGCTCGACTAGCGGCTTACCCCTACGAGCAGTACTTC.

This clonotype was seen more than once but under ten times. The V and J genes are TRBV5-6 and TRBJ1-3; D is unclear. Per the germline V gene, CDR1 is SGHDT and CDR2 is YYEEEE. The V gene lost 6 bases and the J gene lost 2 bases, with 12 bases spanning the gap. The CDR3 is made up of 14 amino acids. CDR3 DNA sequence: TGTGCCAGCACAGCGGGTATAACTGGAAACACCATATATTTT. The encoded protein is CASTAGITGNTIYF.